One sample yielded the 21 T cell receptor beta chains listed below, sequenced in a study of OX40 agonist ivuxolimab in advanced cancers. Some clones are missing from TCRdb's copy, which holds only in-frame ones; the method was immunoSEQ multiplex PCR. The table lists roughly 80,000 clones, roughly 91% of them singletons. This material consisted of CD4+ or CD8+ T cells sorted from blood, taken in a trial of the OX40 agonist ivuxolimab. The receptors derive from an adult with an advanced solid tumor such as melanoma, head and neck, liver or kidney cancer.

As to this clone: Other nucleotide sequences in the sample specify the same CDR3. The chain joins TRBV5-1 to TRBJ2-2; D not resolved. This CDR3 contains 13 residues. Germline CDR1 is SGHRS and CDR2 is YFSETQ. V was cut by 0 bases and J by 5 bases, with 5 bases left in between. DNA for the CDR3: TGCGCCAGCAGCTTGGGGAGTACCGGGGAGCTGTTTTTT. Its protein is CASSLGSTGELFF.

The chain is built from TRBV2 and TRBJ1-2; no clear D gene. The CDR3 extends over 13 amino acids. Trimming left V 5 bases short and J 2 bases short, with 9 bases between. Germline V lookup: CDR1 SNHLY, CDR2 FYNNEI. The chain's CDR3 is CASSRGSNYGYTF. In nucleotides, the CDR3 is TGTGCCAGCAGTCGCGGCAGCAACTATGGCTACACCTTC.

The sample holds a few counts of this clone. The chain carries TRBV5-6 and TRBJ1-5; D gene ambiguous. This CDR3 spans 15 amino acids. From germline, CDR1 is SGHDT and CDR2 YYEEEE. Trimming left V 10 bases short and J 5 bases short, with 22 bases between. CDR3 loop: CAPSVDARAYQPQHF. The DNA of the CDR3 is TGTGCCCCTTCGGTTGACGCCAGAGCGTATCAGCCCCAGCATTTT.

CDR3: CASRLGSGGSYEQYF. CDR3 sequence (DNA): TGTGCCAGCAGGCTTGGTAGCGGGGGATCCTACGAGCAGTACTTC. The chain combines TRBV6-6 with TRBJ2-7, with 9 bases aligning to TRBD2. Germline V gives CDR1 MNHNY, CDR2 SVGAGI (reference sequence). The CDR3 is made up of 15 amino acids. J was trimmed by 1 base and V by 6 bases; bases with no gene match: 7.

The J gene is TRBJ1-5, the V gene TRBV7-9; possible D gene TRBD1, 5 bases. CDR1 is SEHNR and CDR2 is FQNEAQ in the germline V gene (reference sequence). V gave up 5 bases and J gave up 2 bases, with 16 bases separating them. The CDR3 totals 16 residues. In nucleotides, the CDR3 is TGTGCCAGCAGCAAGATTCAGGGTGATGGCAATCAGCCCCAGCATTTT. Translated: CASSKIQGDGNQPQHF.

CDR3: CASRDSVGGELFF. CDR3 DNA sequence: TGTGCCAGCAGGGACAGTGTCGGCGGGGAGCTGTTTTTT. The V and J genes are TRBV2 and TRBJ2-2, with D maybe TRBD1 (6 bases). The CDR3 length is 13 residues. V lost 6 bases to trimming and J lost 7 bases, with 12 bases between them. The germline gives CDR1 SNHLY, CDR2 FYNNEI.

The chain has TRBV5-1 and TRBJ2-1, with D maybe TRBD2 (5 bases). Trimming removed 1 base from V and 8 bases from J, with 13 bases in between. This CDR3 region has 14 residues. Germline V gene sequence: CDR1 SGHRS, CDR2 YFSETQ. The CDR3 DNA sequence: TGCGCCAGCAGCTTGTTGAGGCTGGAGGATGAGCAGTTCTTC. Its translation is CASSLLRLEDEQFF.

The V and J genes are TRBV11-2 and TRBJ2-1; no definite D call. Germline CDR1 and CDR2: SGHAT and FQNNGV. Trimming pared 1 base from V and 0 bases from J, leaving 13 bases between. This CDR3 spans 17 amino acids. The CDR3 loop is CASSLVRRTYSYNEQFF. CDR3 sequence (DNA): TGTGCCAGCAGCTTAGTCAGGAGAACATACTCCTACAATGAGCAGTTCTTC.

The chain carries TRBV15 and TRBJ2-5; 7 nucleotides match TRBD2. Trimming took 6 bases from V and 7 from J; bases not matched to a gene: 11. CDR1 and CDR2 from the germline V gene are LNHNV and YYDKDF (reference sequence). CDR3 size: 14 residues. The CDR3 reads CATREGGREGTQYF. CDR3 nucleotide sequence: TGTGCCACCAGGGAGGGCGGGAGAGAGGGGACCCAGTACTTC.

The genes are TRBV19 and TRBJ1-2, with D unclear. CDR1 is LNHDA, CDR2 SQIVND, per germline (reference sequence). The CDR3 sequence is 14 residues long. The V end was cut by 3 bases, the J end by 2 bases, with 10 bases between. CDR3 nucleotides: TGTGCCAGTAGTATCTCCCTCGTGAACTATGGCTACACCTTC. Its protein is CASSISLVNYGYTF.

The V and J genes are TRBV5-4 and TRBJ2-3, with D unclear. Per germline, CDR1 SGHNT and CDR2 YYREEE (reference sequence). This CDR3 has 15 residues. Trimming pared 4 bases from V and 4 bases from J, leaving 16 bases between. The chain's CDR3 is CASSPTPHLADTQYF. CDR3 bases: TGTGCCAGCAGCCCGACGCCCCATTTAGCAGATACGCAGTATTTT. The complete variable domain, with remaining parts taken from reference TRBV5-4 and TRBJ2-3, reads ETGVTQSPTHLIKTRGQQVTLRCSSQSGHNTVSWYQQALGQGPQFIFQYYREEENGRGNFPPRFSGLQFPNYSSELNVNALELDDSALYLCASSPTPHLADTQYFGPGTRLTVL.

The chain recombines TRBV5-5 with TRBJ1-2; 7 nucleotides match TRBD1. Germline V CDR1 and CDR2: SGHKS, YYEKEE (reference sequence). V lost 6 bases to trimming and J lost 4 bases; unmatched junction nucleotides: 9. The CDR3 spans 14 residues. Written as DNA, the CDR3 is TGTGCCAGCAAAGAACAGACAGGGAGCTATGGCTACACCTTC. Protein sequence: CASKEQTGSYGYTF. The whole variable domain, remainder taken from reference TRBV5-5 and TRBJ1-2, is DAGVTQSPTHLIKTRGQQVTLRCSPISGHKSVSWYQQVLGQGPQFIFQYYEKEERGRGNFPDRFSARQFPNYSSELNVNALLLGDSALYLCASKEQTGSYGYTFGSGTRLTVV.

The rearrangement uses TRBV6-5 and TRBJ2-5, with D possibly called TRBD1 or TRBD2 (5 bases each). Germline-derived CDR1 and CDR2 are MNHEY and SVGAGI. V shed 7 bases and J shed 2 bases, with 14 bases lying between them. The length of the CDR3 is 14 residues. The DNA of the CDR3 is TGTGCCAGCACCAATAGAGGGGATCAAGAGACCCAGTACTTC. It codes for CASTNRGDQETQYF.

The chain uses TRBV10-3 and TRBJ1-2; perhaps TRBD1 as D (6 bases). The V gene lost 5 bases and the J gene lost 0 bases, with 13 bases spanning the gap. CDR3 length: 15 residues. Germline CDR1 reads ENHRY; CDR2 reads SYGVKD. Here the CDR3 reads CAISLQGSANYGYTF. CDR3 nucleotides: TGTGCCATCAGTTTACAGGGTTCAGCTAACTATGGCTACACCTTC.

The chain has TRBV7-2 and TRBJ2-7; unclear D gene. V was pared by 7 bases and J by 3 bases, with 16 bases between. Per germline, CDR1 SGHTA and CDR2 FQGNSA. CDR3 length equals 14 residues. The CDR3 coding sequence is TGTGCCAGCACTAGGGATAGGCAGAACTACGAGCAGTACTTC. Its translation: CASTRDRQNYEQYF.

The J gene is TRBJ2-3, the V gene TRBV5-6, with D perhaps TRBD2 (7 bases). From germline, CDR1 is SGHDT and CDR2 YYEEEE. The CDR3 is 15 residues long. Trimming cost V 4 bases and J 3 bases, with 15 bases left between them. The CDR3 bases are TGTGCCAGCAGCCCTCTGGGGGGGCGGACAGATACGCAGTATTTT. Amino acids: CASSPLGGRTDTQYF.

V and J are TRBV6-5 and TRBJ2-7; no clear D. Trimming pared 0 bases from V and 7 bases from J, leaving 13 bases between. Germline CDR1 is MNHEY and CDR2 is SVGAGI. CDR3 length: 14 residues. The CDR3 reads CASSYSEASWEQYF. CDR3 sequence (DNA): TGTGCCAGCAGTTACTCCGAGGCTAGTTGGGAGCAGTACTTC.

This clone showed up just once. As DNA, the CDR3 is TGTGCCAGCAGTTACTCTGGGACAGAGAATCAGCCCCAGCATTTT. The encoded protein is CASSYSGTENQPQHF. This chain connects TRBV6-6 to TRBJ1-5, with TRBD1 identical over 7 bases. CDR3 size: 15 residues. In germline, CDR1 is MNHNY, CDR2 SVGAGI (reference sequence). The ends lost 0 bases at V and 4 bases at J; junction bases unmatched: 3.

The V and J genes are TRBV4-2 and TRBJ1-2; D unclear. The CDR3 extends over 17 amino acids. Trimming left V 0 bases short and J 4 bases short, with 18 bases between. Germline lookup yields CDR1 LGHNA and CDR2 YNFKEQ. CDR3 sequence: CASSQDRFRGKVYGYTF. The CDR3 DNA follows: TGTGCCAGCAGCCAAGATCGGTTTCGGGGAAAGGTCTATGGCTACACCTTC.

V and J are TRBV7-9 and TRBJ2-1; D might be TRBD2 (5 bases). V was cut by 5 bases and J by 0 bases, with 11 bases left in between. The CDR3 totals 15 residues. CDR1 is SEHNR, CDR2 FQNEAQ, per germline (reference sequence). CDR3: CASSHRGNSYNEQFF. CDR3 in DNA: TGTGCCAGCAGCCACCGAGGGAACTCCTACAATGAGCAGTTCTTC.

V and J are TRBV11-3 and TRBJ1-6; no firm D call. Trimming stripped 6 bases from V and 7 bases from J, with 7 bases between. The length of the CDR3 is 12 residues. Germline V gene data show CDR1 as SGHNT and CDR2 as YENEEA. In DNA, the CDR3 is TGTGCCAGCAGTTCAGGAAATTCACCCCTCCACTTT. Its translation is CASSSGNSPLHF.